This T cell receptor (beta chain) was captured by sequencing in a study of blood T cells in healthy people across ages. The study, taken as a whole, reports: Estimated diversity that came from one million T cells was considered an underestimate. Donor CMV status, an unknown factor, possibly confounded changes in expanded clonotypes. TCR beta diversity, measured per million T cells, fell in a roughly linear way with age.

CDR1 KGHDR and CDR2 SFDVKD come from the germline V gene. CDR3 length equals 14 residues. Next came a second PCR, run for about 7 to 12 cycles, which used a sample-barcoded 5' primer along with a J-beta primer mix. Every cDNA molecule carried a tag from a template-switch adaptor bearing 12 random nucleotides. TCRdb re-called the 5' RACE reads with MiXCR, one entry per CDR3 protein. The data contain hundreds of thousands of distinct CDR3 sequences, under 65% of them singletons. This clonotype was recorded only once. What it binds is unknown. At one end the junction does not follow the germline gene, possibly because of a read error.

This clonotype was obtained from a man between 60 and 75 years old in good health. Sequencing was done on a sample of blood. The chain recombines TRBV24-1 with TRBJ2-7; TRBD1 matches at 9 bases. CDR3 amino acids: CATSPGQGSHEQYF. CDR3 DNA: TGTGCCACCAGCCCGGGACAGGGCTCCCACGAGCAGTACTTC.